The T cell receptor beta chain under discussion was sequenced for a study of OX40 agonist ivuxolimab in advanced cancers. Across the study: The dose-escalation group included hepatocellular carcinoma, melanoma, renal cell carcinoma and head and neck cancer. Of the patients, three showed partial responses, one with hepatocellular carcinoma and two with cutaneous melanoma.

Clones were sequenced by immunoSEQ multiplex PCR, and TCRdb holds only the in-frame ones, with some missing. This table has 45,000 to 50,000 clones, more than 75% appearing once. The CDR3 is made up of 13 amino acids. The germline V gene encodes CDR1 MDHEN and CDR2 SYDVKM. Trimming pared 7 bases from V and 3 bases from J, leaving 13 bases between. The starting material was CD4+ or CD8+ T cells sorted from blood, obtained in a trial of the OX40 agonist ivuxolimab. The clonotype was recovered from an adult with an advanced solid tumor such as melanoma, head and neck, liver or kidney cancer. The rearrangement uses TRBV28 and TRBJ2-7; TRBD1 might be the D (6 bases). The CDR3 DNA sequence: TGTGCCAGCACCGGAATAGGGGGCTACGAGCAGTACTTC. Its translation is CASTGIGGYEQYF.